These 6 T cell receptor beta chains came from one sample sequenced in a study of T cell responses to AZD1222 COVID-19 vaccine. The assay was immunoSEQ multiplex PCR, and TCRdb's table has in-frame clones only and misses some. Among 130,000 to 150,000 clones, around 88% were seen once, and the ten largest hold roughly 16%. Specimen: peripheral blood, collected on day 0 of AZD1222 vaccination. The receptors come from an adult in good health.

Worth noting for this clone: This sample also contains other DNA sequences that code for the same CDR3. This chain uses TRBV7-2 with TRBJ2-5, with 10 bases lining up with TRBD1. This CDR3 is built from 13 residues. The germline V gene encodes CDR1 SGHTA and CDR2 FQGNSA. The V segment lost 5 bases and the J segment 5 bases; nucleotides outside the gene matches: 2. In DNA, the CDR3 is TGTGCCAGCAGCCGGGGACAGGGGGAGACCCAGTACTTC. Translation gives CASSRGQGETQYF.

The chain links TRBV11-2 to TRBJ2-1; TRBD1 matches at 7 bases. The ends lost 4 bases at V and 1 base at J; junction bases unmatched: 7. The germline CDR1 and CDR2 sequences are SGHAT and FQNNGV. This CDR3 region has 16 residues. The CDR3 coding sequence is TGTGCCAGCAGCTGGCCCCGGGACAGATCCTACAATGAGCAGTTCTTC. Protein: CASSWPRDRSYNEQFF.

The chain employs TRBV4-2 and TRBJ1-6, with a weak D call TRBD1 (6 bases). V dropped 3 bases and J dropped 6 bases, with 9 bases sitting between them. The CDR3 totals 14 residues. The germline V gene encodes CDR1 LGHNA and CDR2 YNFKEQ. CDR3 loop: CASSQDRLNSPLHF. In nucleotides, the CDR3 is TGTGCCAGCAGCCAGGACAGACTTAATTCACCCCTCCACTTT.

This clone occurred a few times. This sequence joins TRBV7-9 and TRBJ1-1; D may be TRBD1 (5 bases). There are 14 residues in the CDR3. Germline CDR1 SEHNR, CDR2 FQNEAQ (reference sequence). Trimming left V 5 bases short and J 1 base short, with 11 bases between. The CDR3 sequence: CASSTLGGNTEAFF. CDR3 bases: TGTGCCAGCAGCACCCTCGGGGGGAACACTGAAGCTTTCTTT. Together with reference TRBV7-9 and TRBJ1-1, the CDR3 gives the full variable domain: DTGVSQNPRHKITKRGQNVTFRCDPISEHNRLYWYRQTLGQGPEFLTYFQNEAQLEKSRLLSDRFSAERPKGSFSTLEIQRTEQGDSAMYLCASSTLGGNTEAFFGQGTRLTVV.

The DNA for the CDR3 is TGTGCCAGCCATAAAGGGGGTCTCGGGGAGCTGTTTTTT. Translation: CASHKGGLGELFF. The chain has TRBV28 and TRBJ2-2, with a possible D match to TRBD1 (6 bases). Germline CDR1 is MDHEN and CDR2 is SYDVKM. The CDR3 length is 13 residues. V was cut by 8 bases and J by 7 bases, with 14 bases left in between.

Concerning this clone itself: The identical CDR3 is also encoded by other nucleotide sequences in the sample. The chain carries TRBV6-4 and TRBJ2-3; 11 bases line up with TRBD2. Germline trimming cut 0 bases from V and 6 bases from J; bases unmatched to any gene: 2. This CDR3 comprises 15 residues. The germline CDR1 and CDR2 sequences are MRHNA and SNTAGT. CDR3 sequence reads: CASSDSSGGADTQYF. Written as DNA, the CDR3 is TGTGCCAGCAGTGACTCTAGCGGGGGGGCCGATACGCAGTATTTT.